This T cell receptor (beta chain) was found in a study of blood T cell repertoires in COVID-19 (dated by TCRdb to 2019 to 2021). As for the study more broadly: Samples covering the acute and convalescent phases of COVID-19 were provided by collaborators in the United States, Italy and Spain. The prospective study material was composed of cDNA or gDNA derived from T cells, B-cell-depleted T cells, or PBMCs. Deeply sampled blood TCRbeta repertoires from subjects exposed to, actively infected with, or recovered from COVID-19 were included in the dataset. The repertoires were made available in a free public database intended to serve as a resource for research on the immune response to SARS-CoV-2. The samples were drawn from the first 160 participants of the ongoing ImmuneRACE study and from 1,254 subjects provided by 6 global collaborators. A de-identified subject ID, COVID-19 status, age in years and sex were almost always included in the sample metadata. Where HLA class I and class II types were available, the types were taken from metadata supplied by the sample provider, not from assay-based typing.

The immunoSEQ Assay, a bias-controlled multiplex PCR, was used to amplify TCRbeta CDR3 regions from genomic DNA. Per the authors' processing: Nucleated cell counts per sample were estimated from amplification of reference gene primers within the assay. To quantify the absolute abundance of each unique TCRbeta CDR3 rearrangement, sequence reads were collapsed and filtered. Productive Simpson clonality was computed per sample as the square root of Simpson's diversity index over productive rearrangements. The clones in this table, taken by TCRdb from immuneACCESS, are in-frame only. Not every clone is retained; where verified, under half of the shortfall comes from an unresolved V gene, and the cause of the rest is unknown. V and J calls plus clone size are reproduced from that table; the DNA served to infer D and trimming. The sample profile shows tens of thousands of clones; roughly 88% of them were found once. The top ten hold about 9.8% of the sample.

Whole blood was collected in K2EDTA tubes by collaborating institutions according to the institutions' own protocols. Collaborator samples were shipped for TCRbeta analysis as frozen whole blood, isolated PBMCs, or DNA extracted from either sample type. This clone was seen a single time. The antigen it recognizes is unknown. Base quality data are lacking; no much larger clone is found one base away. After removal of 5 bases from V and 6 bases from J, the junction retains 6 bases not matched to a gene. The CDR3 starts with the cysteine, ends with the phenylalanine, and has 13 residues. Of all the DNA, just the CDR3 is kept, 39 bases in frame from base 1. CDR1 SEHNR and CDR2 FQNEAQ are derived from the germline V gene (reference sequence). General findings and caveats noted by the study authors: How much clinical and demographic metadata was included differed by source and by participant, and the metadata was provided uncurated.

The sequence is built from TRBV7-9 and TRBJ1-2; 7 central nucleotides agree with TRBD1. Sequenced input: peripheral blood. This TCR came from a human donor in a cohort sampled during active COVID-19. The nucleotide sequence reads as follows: TGTGCCAGCAGCGCGACAGGGAAGCATGGCTACACCTTC. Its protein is CASSATGKHGYTF.